The present TCR beta chain was sequenced within a study of T-cell memory formation after mild COVID-19. From 5'RACE with constant-segment primers came TCR alpha and TCR beta cDNA libraries that carried sample barcodes and UMIs. TCRdb passed the 5' RACE reads through MiXCR, listing each CDR3 protein once. Of roughly 380,000 distinct CDR3 sequences in the sample, 25% to 30% were seen once. This clonotype was recorded a few times. Per germline, CDR1 LGHNA and CDR2 YSLEER. The CDR3 contains 15 residues. Trimming removed 0 bases from V and 4 bases from J, with 10 bases in between. The chain links TRBV4-3 to TRBJ2-1, with D perhaps matching TRBD1 (5 bases). Sequencing was carried out using PBMCs or a T cell subset sorted from them (not recorded which). The origin of this receptor is an adult woman who had mild COVID-19 (a few samples of this study predate the infection). Cell type and time point are not known. CDR3 region: CASSQEGQRYNEQFF. The CDR3 DNA reads TGCGCCAGCAGCCAAGAGGGGCAGAGATACAATGAGCAGTTCTTC.